The 8 T cell receptor beta chains reported below all come from one sample, sequenced in a study of blood T cell repertoires in COVID-19. Clones were sequenced by immunoSEQ multiplex PCR, and TCRdb holds only the in-frame ones, with some missing. The repertoire consists of fewer than 250,000 clones, with 70% to 90% occurring once and the leading ten covering roughly 2.5%. Sequenced: peripheral blood. The source is a man between 25 and 39 years old with COVID-19, enrolled during active disease.

The chain links TRBV4-3 to TRBJ1-1, with 8 bases that match TRBD1. J lost 5 bases, V lost 0 bases, and 11 bases had no gene match. Germline V CDR1 and CDR2: LGHNA, YSLEER. The CDR3 spans 17 residues. CDR3 bases: TGCGCCAGCAGCCAAGACTGGACAGGGACAGGAAGAACTGAAGCTTTCTTT. Protein: CASSQDWTGTGRTEAFF.

This chain joins TRBV7-2 and TRBJ1-2; weak D call: TRBD1 (6 bases). The CDR3 extends over 15 amino acids. V lost 4 bases and J 7 bases, leaving 19 bases between the germline ends. Germline CDR1 SGHTA, CDR2 FQGNSA. Here the CDR3 DNA reads TGTGCCAGCAGCTCACTCAACGGGGGGCAGGGTGGCTACACCTTC. The encoded protein is CASSSLNGGQGGYTF.

On this clone itself: Distinct nucleotide sequences in the sample also encode this CDR3. The rearrangement uses TRBV19 and TRBJ2-5; D perhaps matches TRBD2 (6 bases). The germline CDR1 and CDR2 sequences are LNHDA and SQIVND (reference sequence). The CDR3 spans 15 residues. V was pared by 8 bases and J by 1 base, with 17 bases between. CDR3 in amino acids: CASGGLAASQETQYF. DNA of the CDR3: TGTGCCAGTGGGGGACTGGCGGCATCCCAAGAGACCCAGTACTTC.

This chain links TRBV11-2 with TRBJ1-4; TRBD1 might be the D (5 bases). The CDR3 consists of 15 residues. V was pared by 3 bases and J by 3 bases, with 11 bases between. Germline V gives CDR1 SGHAT, CDR2 FQNNGV. The CDR3 DNA sequence: TGTGCCAGCAGCTTTCAGGGCGGTTCTAATGAAAAACTGTTTTTT. It is translated as CASSFQGGSNEKLFF. The variable domain in full, with the rest retrieved from reference TRBV11-2 and TRBJ1-4, is EAGVAQSPRYKIIEKRQSVAFWCNPISGHATLYWYQQILGQGPKLLIQFQNNGVVDDSQLPKDRFSAERLKGVDSTLKIQPAKLEDSAVYLCASSFQGGSNEKLFFGSGTQLSVL.

The chain links TRBV27 to TRBJ2-2, with D perhaps TRBD1 (6 bases). CDR3 length equals 12 residues. Between the trimmed V and J ends, which lost 5 bases and 8 bases, there was a span of 9 bases. Germline-derived CDR1 and CDR2 are MNHEY and SMNVEV (reference sequence). As DNA, the CDR3 is TGTGCCAGCAGTACAGGGACAGGGGAGCTGTTTTTT. Encoded protein: CASSTGTGELFF.

This chain joins TRBV28 and TRBJ2-1; TRBD2 agrees at 9 bases. From germline, CDR1 is MDHEN and CDR2 SYDVKM. CDR3 length: 16 residues. The V segment lost 1 base and the J segment 7 bases; nucleotides outside the gene matches: 8. The CDR3 loop is CASSLFGGRARNEQFF. The CDR3 DNA reads as TGTGCCAGCAGTTTATTCGGCGGGAGGGCTCGGAATGAGCAGTTCTTC.

The V call is TRBV9, the J call TRBJ1-5; 7 bases align to TRBD1. The germline gives CDR1 SGDLS, CDR2 YYNGEE. The J segment lost 4 bases and the V segment lost 4 bases, leaving 11 bases of the junction unmatched. The CDR3 is 16 residues long. The CDR3 DNA sequence: TGTGCCAGCAGCCAAAACCTAGGGACAGAGAATCAGCCCCAGCATTTT. This codes for CASSQNLGTENQPQHF.

This chain joins TRBV5-1 and TRBJ2-3; D is perhaps TRBD1 (5 bases). Trimming pared 5 bases from V and 2 bases from J, leaving 18 bases between. This CDR3 region has 16 residues. Germline CDR1 and CDR2: SGHRS and YFSETQ. The CDR3 coding sequence is TGCGCCAGCAGTGCCCTGTCCAGGGCCGCCACAGATACGCAGTATTTT. Amino acid sequence: CASSALSRAATDTQYF.